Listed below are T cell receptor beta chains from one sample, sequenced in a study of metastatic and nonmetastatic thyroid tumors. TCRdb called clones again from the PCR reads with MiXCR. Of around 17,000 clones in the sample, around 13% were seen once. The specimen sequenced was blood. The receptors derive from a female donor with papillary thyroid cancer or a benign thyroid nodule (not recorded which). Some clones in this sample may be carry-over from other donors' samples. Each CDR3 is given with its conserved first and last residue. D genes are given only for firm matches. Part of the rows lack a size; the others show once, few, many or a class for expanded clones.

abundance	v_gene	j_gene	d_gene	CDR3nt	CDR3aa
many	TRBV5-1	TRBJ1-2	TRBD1	TGCGCCAGCAGCCTGAGTCCGGGACAGGTAACCTATGGCTACACCTTC	CASSLSPGQVTYGYTF
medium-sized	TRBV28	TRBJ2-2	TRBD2	TGTGCCAGCAGTTTGGGCGGGAGCGGGACCGGGGAGCTGTTTTTT	CASSLGGSGTGELFF
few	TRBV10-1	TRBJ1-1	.	TGCGCCAGCAGTGAGCCCCTGCGAGGTAGGGCTGAAGCTTTCTTT	CASSEPLRGRAEAFF
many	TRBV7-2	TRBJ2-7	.	TGTGCCAGCAGCCCCTACTCCTACGAGCAGTACTTC	CASSPYSYEQYF
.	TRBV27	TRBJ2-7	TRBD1	TGTGCCAACCAGGGGGCGTACGAGCAGTACTTC	CANQGAYEQYF
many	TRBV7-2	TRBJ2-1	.	TGTGCCAGCAGCCGGGAGACCTACAATGAGCAGTTCTTC	CASSRETYNEQFF
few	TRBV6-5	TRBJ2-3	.	TGTGCCAGCAGTGACTCGTTTCAGGGTGAGACAGATACGCAGTATTTT	CASSDSFQGETDTQYF
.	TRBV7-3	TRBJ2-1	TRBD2	TGTGCCAGCAGCTTTGAACTAGCGGTCTACAATGAGCAGTTCTTC	CASSFELAVYNEQFF
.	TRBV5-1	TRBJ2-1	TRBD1	TGCGCCAGCAGCCCCGGGACAGGGGCCACCCATGAGCAGTTCTTC	CASSPGTGATHEQFF
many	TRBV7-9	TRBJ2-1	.	TGTGCCAGCAGCTTAGAAATAACGCCGTGGGCGCAGTTCTTC	CASSLEITPWAQFF
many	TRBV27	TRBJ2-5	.	TGTGCCAGCAGTTTACGAGGGTACAGCCAAGAGACCCAGTACTTC	CASSLRGYSQETQYF
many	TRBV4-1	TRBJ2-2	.	TGCGCCAGCAGCCAAGAAGGGGTCACCGGGGAGCTGTTTTTT	CASSQEGVTGELFF
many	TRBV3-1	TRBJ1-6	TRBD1	TGTGCCAGCAGGCAATGGGGCACAGGGGTTGCTTCACCCCTCCACTTT	CASRQWGTGVASPLHF
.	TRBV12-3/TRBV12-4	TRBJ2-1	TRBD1	TGTGCCAGCAGCCCTACAGGGGGCTATGAGCAGTTCTTC	CASSPTGGYEQFF
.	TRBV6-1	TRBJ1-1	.	TGTGCCAGCCTTATAAAGGTAGTGACTGAAGCTTTCTTT	CASLIKVVTEAFF
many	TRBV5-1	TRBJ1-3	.	TGCGCCAGCAGCTTGCTAGGACTGCACTCTGGAAACACCATATATTTT	CASSLLGLHSGNTIYF
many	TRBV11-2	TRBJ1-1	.	TGTGCCAGCAGCTCACAGGGTACGGGGACTGGCACTGAAGCTTTCTTT	CASSSQGTGTGTEAFF
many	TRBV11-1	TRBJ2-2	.	TGTGCCAGCAGCTTAGGGGGGCTAGCCAACACCGGGGAGCTGTTTTTT	CASSLGGLANTGELFF
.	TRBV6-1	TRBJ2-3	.	TGTGCCAGCAGTACCTGGGGAGTCACTGGCACAGATACGCAGTATTTT	CASSTWGVTGTDTQYF
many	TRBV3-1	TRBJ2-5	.	TGTGCCAGCAGCCAAGAACACGGGGGAGAAGAGACCCAGTACTTC	CASSQEHGGEETQYF
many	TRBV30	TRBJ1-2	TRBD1	TGTGCCTCTTCGGGACAGGGGATCGGCTACACCTTC	CASSGQGIGYTF
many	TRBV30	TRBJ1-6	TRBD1	TGTGCCTGGAGTCTCGGACAGGGACGGTCACCCCTCCACTTT	CAWSLGQGRSPLHF
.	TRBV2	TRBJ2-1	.	TGTGCCAGCAGTGATAGTCAGCTAGATGAGCAGTTCTTC	CASSDSQLDEQFF
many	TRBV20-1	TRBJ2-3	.	TGCAGTGTTCCGGGGACAGATACGCAGTATTTT	CSVPGTDTQYF
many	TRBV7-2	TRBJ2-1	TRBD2	TGTGCCAGCAGTCGGGGGGGGCTCCCCAGCTCCTACAATGAGCAGTTCTTC	CASSRGGLPSSYNEQFF
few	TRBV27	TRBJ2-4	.	TGTGCCTGCAGTAAAGCAACTAGAGTGAACATTCAGTACTTC	CACSKATRVNIQYF
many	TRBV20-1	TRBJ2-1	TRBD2	TGCAGTGCTAGAGACGGGACTAGGGGTGAGCAGTTCTTC	CSARDGTRGEQFF
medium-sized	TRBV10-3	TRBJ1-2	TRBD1	TGTGCCATCAGTGCGTGGGACAGCGGATCCTCTGGCTACACCTTC	CAISAWDSGSSGYTF
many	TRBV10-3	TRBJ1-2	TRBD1	TGTGCCATCAGTGGACAGGGAAATGGCTACACCTTC	CAISGQGNGYTF
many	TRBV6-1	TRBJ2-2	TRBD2	TGTGCCATTGCGAAGAGCGGGAGGGCCATCGGGGAGCTGTTTTTT	CAIAKSGRAIGELFF
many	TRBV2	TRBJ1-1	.	TGTGCCAGCAGTGAAATATGGGGGACTGAAGCTTTCTTT	CASSEIWGTEAFF
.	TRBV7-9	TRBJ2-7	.	TGTGCCAGCAGCTTATTTCGGTCACCCTGCGAGCAGTACTTC	CASSLFRSPCEQYF
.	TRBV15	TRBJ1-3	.	TGTGCCACTAGCAGAGATACCGACTCGCAAGGAAACACCATATGTTTT	CATSRDTDSQGNTICF
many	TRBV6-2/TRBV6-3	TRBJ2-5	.	TGTGCCAGCAGTAGGACAGCGGAAGAGACCCAGTACTTC	CASSRTAEETQYF
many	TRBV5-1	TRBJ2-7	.	TGCGCCAGCAGCTTGGCCGTACAGCCCAACTACGAGCAGTACTTC	CASSLAVQPNYEQYF
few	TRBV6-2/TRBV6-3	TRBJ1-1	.	TGTGCCAGCAGTCCCAACAGGGTCGGGACTGAAGCTTTCTTT	CASSPNRVGTEAFF
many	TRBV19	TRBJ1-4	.	TGTGCCAGTAGTAAACGGTCCATGGAAAAACTGTTTTTT	CASSKRSMEKLFF
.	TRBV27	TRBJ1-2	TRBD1	TGTGCCAGCGCCCAGGGACAGGGCGGCGGCTACACCTTC	CASAQGQGGGYTF
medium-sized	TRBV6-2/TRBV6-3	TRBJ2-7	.	TGTGCCAGCAGTTACTCTTACCGGACCGAGCAGTACTTC	CASSYSYRTEQYF
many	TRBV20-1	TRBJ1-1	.	TGCAGTGCTAGAGACCGAATCCGTGCCCAGATGAACACTGAAGCTTTCTTT	CSARDRIRAQMNTEAFF
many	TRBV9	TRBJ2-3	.	TGTGCCAGCAGCGTAGACCCGGGAGTGATAGATACGCAGTATTTT	CASSVDPGVIDTQYF
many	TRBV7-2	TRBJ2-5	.	TGTGCCAGCAGCACACGACTGGGCACAGGGACCCAGTACTTC	CASSTRLGTGTQYF
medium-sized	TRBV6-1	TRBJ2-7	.	TGTGCCAGCATTCCCCGGGACGGCCCCTACGAGCAGTACTTC	CASIPRDGPYEQYF
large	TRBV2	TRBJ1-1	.	TGTGCCAGCAGTTGGGACACTGAAGCTTTCTTT	CASSWDTEAFF
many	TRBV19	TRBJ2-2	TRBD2	TGTGCCAGTACGCTAGCGGGGGTGAACACCGGGGAGCTGTTTTTT	CASTLAGVNTGELFF
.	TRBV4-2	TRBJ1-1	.	TGTGCCAGCAGCCAAGTATTGGGTGAAGCTTTCTTT	CASSQVLGEAFF
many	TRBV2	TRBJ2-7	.	TGTGCCAGCAGTGAGGGCAGGGGGACTTCGAACTACGAGCAGTACTTC	CASSEGRGTSNYEQYF
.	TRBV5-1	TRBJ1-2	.	TGCGCCAGCAGCTTGACCTTAGGGGATGGCTATGGCTACACCTTC	CASSLTLGDGYGYTF
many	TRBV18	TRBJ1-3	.	TGTGCCAGCTCACCCGGGTGGACAACCTCTGGAAACACCATATATTTT	CASSPGWTTSGNTIYF
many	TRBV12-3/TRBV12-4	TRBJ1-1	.	TGTGCCAGCAGACTACTGGTTTCAAAGAACACTGAAGCTTTCTTT	CASRLLVSKNTEAFF
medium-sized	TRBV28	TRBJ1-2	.	TGTGCCAGCAGTCTCGACTTAAACTATGGCTACACCTTC	CASSLDLNYGYTF
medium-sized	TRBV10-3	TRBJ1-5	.	TGTGCCATCAGTGACCGAACCGCCGAGATCATGCCCCAGCATTTT	CAISDRTAEIMPQHF
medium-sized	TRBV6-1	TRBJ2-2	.	TGTGCCAGCAGGACCCCCCGGCGGGGCACCGGGGAGCTGTTTTTT	CASRTPRRGTGELFF
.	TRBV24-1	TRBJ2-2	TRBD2	TGTGCCACCAGTGAACTAGGACTAGTCGGTAACACCGGGGAGCTGTTTTTT	CATSELGLVGNTGELFF